This TCR beta chain was captured in a study of blood T cell repertoires in COVID-19. The protocol was immunoSEQ multiplex PCR, while the TCRdb copy is restricted to in-frame clones and leaves out a portion. The repertoire consists of about 45,000 clones, with approximately 79% occurring once and the leading ten covering about 45%. Source material: peripheral blood. The receptor's source is a human donor in a cohort sampled during active COVID-19.

CDR3 nucleotide sequence: TGTGCCAGCAGCAACGACCACACCCCGGGGCTAGCGGGGGCCAGGGGGAACGGGGAGCTGTTTTTT. It specifies CASSNDHTPGLAGARGNGELFF. The chain has TRBV21-1 and TRBJ2-2; the tabulated D call, TRBD2, remains unverified against the DNA. TRBV21-1 is a listed pseudogene. The CDR3 consists of 22 residues.